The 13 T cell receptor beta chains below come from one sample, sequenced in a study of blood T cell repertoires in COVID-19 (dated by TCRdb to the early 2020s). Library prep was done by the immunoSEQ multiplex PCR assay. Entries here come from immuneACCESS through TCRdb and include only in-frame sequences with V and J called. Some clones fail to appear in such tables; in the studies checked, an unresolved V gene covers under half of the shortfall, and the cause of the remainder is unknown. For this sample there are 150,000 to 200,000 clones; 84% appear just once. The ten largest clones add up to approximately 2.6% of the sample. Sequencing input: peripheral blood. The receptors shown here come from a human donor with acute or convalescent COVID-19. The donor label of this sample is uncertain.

In DNA, the CDR3 is TGTGCCAGCGGGAGGGAGGACTACTACGAGCAGTACTTC. It translates to CASGREDYYEQYF. The chain carries TRBV6-5 and TRBJ2-7; 7 bases align to TRBD2. CDR3 size: 13 residues. Germline V gene data show CDR1 as MNHEY and CDR2 as SVGAGI. Losses at the gene ends were 8 bases for V and 3 bases for J; bases not matched to a gene: 7.

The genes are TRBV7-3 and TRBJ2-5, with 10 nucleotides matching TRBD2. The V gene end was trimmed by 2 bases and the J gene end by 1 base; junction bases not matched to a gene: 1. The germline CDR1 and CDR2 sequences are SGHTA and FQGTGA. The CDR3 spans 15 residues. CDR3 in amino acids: CASSLSSGGQETQYF. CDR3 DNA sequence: TGTGCCAGCAGCTTATCTAGCGGGGGCCAAGAGACCCAGTACTTC.

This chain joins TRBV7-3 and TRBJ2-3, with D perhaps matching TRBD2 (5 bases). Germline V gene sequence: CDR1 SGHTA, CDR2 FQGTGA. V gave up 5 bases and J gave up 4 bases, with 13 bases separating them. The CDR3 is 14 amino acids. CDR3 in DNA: TGTGCCAGCAGCCCTGGACTTAGCGCAGATACGCAGTATTTT. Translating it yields CASSPGLSADTQYF.

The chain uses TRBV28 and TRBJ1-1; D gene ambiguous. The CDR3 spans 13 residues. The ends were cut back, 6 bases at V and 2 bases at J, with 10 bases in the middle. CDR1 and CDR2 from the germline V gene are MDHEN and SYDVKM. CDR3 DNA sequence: TGTGCCAGCAGCCCTACCTTCAACACTGAAGCTTTCTTT. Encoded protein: CASSPTFNTEAFF.

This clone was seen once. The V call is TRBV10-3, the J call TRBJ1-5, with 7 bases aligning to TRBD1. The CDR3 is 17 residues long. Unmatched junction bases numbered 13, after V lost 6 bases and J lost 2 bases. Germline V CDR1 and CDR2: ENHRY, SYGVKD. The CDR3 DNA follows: TGTGCCATCAGCGACCACAGGGGCCCGGGGGGCAATCAGCCCCAGCATTTT. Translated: CAISDHRGPGGNQPQHF.

In DNA form, the CDR3 reads TGTGCCAGCACCGGGGGACTTGGGGGGTCGATGTTGGAGCAGTACTTC. Its translation: CASTGGLGGSMLEQYF. The chain combines TRBV2 with TRBJ2-7; possibly TRBD2 for D (6 bases). Germline loops: CDR1 SNHLY, CDR2 FYNNEI. The CDR3 spans 16 residues. Between the trimmed V and J ends, which lost 7 bases and 7 bases, there was a span of 26 bases.

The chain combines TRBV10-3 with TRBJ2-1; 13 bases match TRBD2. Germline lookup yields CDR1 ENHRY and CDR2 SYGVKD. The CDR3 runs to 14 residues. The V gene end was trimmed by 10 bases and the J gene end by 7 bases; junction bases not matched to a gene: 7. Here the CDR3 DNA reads TGTGCCAGCTCCGGGACTAGCGGGACAAATGAGCAGTTCTTC. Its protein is CASSGTSGTNEQFF.

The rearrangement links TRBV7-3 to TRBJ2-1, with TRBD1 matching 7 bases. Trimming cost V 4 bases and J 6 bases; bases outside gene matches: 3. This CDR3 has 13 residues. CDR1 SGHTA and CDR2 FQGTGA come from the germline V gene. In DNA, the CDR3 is TGTGCCAGCAGCTCAACAGGGGCCAATGAGCAGTTCTTC. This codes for CASSSTGANEQFF.

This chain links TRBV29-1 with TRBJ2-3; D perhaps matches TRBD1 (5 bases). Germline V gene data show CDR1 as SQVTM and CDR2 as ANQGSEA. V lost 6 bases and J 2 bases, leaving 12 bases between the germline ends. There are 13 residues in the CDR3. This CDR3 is CSVDLGHTDTQYF. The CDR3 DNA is TGCAGCGTAGATCTCGGACACACAGATACGCAGTATTTT.

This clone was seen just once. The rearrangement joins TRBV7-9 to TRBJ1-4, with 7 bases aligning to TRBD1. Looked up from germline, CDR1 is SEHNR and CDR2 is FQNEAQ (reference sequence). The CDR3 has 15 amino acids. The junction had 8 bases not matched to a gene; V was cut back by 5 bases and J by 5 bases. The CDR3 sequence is CASSPRGRENEKLFF. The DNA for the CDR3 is TGTGCCAGCAGCCCTAGGGGGCGCGAGAATGAAAAACTGTTTTTT.

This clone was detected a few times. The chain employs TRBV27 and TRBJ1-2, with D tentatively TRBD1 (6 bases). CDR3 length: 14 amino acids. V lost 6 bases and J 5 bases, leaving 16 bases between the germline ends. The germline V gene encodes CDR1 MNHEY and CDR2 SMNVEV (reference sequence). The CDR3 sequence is CASRGTGRGYGYTF. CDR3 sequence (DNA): TGTGCCAGCAGAGGTACAGGGCGCGGGTATGGCTACACCTTC.

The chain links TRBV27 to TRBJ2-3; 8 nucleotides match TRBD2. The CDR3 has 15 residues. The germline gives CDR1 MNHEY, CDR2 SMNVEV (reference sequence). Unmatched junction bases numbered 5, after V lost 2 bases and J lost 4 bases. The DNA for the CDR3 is TGTGCCAGCAGTTTAAACGGGGGGGCCCCAGATACGCAGTATTTT. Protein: CASSLNGGAPDTQYF.

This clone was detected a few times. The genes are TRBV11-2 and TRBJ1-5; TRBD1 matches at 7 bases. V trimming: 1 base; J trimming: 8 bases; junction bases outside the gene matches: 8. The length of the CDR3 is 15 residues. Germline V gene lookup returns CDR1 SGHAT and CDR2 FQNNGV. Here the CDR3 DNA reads TGTGCCAGCAGCTTAGGACAGGGCGCTGGTGAGCCCCAGCATTTT. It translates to CASSLGQGAGEPQHF.